A single sample is the source of the 24 T cell receptor beta chains below, sequenced in a study of regulatory T cells in long-lasting Graves disease. The sample's time point: persistent/refractory GD, antithyroid drugs over 5 years with positive TRAb. After RNA was extracted from PBMCs, the TCR library was made from it. Libraries of TCR beta came from iRepertoire HTBI primers plus Arm-PCR of CDR3 regions. In TCRdb, the multiplex PCR reads were re-called with MiXCR into one record per CDR3 protein. The sample yields approximately 690,000 distinct CDR3 sequences, 30% seen once. Sequencing used peripheral blood mononuclear cells (PBMCs), obtained when the disease was refractory, from a patient treated with antithyroid drugs. These receptor sequences come from a female donor with Graves disease.

The V call is TRBV15, the J call TRBJ1-1; D is undetermined. Germline loops: CDR1 LNHNV, CDR2 YYDKDF (reference sequence). This CDR3 has 15 amino acids. With 0 bases removed from V and 1 base from J, the gap between germline ends came to 9 bases. The CDR3 protein is CATSRDPTANTEAFF. The CDR3 DNA follows: TGTGCCACCAGCAGAGACCCGACTGCGAACACTGAAGCTTTCTTT.

The table lists this clonotype with many counts. This chain connects TRBV12-3 or TRBV12-4 to TRBJ1-1; possibly TRBD1 for D (6 bases). This CDR3 contains 12 residues. The V end lost 7 bases, the J end lost 8 bases, and 14 bases lay between the germline ends. The CDR3 spells CASTGQFLEAFF. DNA of the CDR3: TGTGCCAGCACCGGACAGTTCTTGGAAGCTTTCTTT.

The CDR3 here is CASSYGGGVLTF. For the CDR3, the DNA is TGTGCCAGCAGTTACGGCGGTGGCGTCCTGACTTTC. The genes are TRBV6-5 and TRBJ2-6; D ambiguous. This CDR3 is built from 12 residues. CDR1 is MNHEY and CDR2 is SVGAGI in the germline V gene. The V end lost 2 bases, the J end lost 12 bases, and 8 bases lay between the germline ends.

This clonotype showed up many times. The V gene is TRBV10-3, the J gene TRBJ2-7; 8 nucleotides agree with TRBD2. The V segment lost 5 bases and the J segment 3 bases; nucleotides outside the gene matches: 6. Germline V lookup: CDR1 ENHRY, CDR2 SYGVKD. The CDR3 runs 14 residues. CDR3 nucleotide sequence: TGTGCCATCAGTTCGGGACGGGAGGGCTACGAGCAGTACTTC. Its translation: CAISSGREGYEQYF.

The V call is TRBV19, the J call TRBJ1-5; D possibly corresponds to TRBD1 (5 bases). Germline values: CDR1 LNHDA, CDR2 SQIVND (reference sequence). The CDR3 extends over 15 amino acids. Trimming left V 2 bases short and J 9 bases short, with 17 bases between. The DNA for the CDR3 is TGTGCCAGTAGTATAAGCCGACAGCCCATTCGGCCCCAGCATTTT. This gives the protein CASSISRQPIRPQHF. The full variable domain, its missing parts supplied by reference TRBV19 and TRBJ1-5, is DGGITQSPKYLFRKEGQNVTLSCEQNLNHDAMYWYRQDPGQGLRLIYYSQIVNDFQKGDIAEGYSVSREKKESFPLTVTSAQKNPTAFYLCASSISRQPIRPQHFGDGTRLSIL.

In its sample, this clonotype was seen many times. The V gene is TRBV15, the J gene TRBJ2-5, with D maybe TRBD2 (6 bases). The CDR3 covers 16 residues. V was clipped by 0 bases and J by 4 bases, with 15 bases between them. Germline values: CDR1 LNHNV, CDR2 YYDKDF (reference sequence). CDR3 sequence: CATSREGSGVGETQYF. For the CDR3, the DNA is TGTGCCACCAGCAGAGAAGGTAGCGGAGTGGGAGAGACCCAGTACTTC.

The gene calls are TRBV20-1 and TRBJ1-1; D is ambiguous. Germline V lookup: CDR1 DFQATT, CDR2 SNEGSKA (reference sequence). V lost 2 bases to trimming and J lost 2 bases, with 6 bases between them. CDR3 length equals 12 residues. The DNA for the CDR3 is TGCAGTGCTAGAAAATTTAACACTGAAGCTTTCTTT. Encoded protein: CSARKFNTEAFF.

This clonotype appeared a single time. One end of the junction varies from germline; a read error may be responsible. This chain connects TRBV7-7 to TRBJ2-2; 8 nucleotides agree with TRBD2. CDR1 is SSHAT and CDR2 is FNYEAQ in the germline V gene (reference sequence). The CDR3 runs 16 residues. The CDR3 region is CASSLRTSSNTGELFF. The CDR3 region has the DNA TGTGCTAGCAGCTTAAGGACTAGCAGCAACACCGGGGAGCTGTTTTTT.

This clonotype was seen many times. J is TRBJ2-2 and V is TRBV27; perhaps TRBD1 as D (6 bases). This CDR3 region has 15 residues. Germline loops: CDR1 MNHEY, CDR2 SMNVEV (reference sequence). Trimming stripped 5 bases from V and 1 base from J, with 11 bases between. The CDR3 nucleotides are TGTGCCAGCAGTCCCCCGACAGGGAACACCGGGGAGCTGTTTTTT. It codes for CASSPPTGNTGELFF.

The sample holds a few counts of this clonotype. This chain uses TRBV27 with TRBJ1-1; 7 nucleotides line up with TRBD1. J gave up 5 bases and V 3 bases, and 9 bases lay outside the gene matches. Germline values: CDR1 MNHEY, CDR2 SMNVEV (reference sequence). This CDR3 is 15 amino acids long. The CDR3 DNA reads TGTGCCAGCAGTTTGGGGAGACAGGGAAATACTGAAGCTTTCTTT. Translating it yields CASSLGRQGNTEAFF.

The chain is built from TRBV12-5 and TRBJ2-1; D unresolved. The CDR3 totals 18 residues. The V end was cut by 0 bases, the J end by 5 bases, with 20 bases between. The germline V gene has CDR1 LGHNT and CDR2 FRNRAP. The chain's CDR3 is CASGLVLGRTPKDNEQFF. The DNA of the CDR3 is TGTGCTAGTGGTTTGGTACTCGGACGGACCCCTAAGGACAATGAGCAGTTCTTC.

This clonotype was counted between two and nine times. This rearrangement joins TRBV10-2 to TRBJ1-1; D not certain. Germline values: CDR1 WSHSY, CDR2 SAAADI. Deletions cut 0 bases from V and 2 bases from J, with 10 bases between. The CDR3 runs to 15 residues. CDR3 DNA: TGCGCCAGCAGTGAGTCGGCAGCCGCCAACACTGAAGCTTTCTTT. Translation gives CASSESAAANTEAFF.

The table lists this clonotype with a few counts. The chain couples TRBV7-9 to TRBJ2-2; D ambiguous. Germline CDR1 and CDR2: SEHNR and FQNEAQ (reference sequence). V was clipped by 2 bases and J by 10 bases, with 17 bases between them. The CDR3 spans 15 residues. The CDR3 nucleotides read TGTGCCAGCAGCTTAACGGACCGCTCGGTCGAGGAGCTGTTTTTT. The encoded protein is CASSLTDRSVEELFF. Complete variable domain (other parts from reference TRBV7-9 and TRBJ2-2): DTGVSQNPRHKITKRGQNVTFRCDPISEHNRLYWYRQTLGQGPEFLTYFQNEAQLEKSRLLSDRFSAERPKGSFSTLEIQRTEQGDSAMYLCASSLTDRSVEELFFGEGSRLTVL.

About this clonotype: A single base separates this from a much larger clone, so it may be a read error. The rearrangement uses TRBV25-1 and TRBJ1-6; D is perhaps TRBD1 (5 bases). V lost 6 bases, J lost 7 bases, and 7 bases lay in between. CDR3 length: 12 amino acids. The germline gives CDR1 MGHDK, CDR2 SYGVNS. CDR3 amino acids: CASRRGNSPLHF. CDR3 sequence (DNA): TGTGCCAGCAGGAGGGGAAATTCACCCCTCCACTTT.

A few counts support this clonotype. The chain recombines TRBV30 with TRBJ2-4; D remains ambiguous. CDR3 length: 12 amino acids. CDR1 is GTSNPN, CDR2 SVGIG, per germline (reference sequence). With 2 bases removed from V and 0 bases from J, the gap between germline ends came to 2 bases. The CDR3 sequence: CAWSPAKNIQYF. The CDR3 nucleotides are TGTGCCTGGAGTCCAGCCAAAAACATTCAGTACTTC.

The rearrangement uses TRBV5-6 and TRBJ1-4, with TRBD1 identical over 8 bases. With 3 bases clipped from V and 10 bases from J, the junction kept 20 bases outside the gene matches. The CDR3 length is 18 residues. CDR1 is SGHDT and CDR2 is YYEEEE in the germline V gene. The CDR3 region is CASSWGGRPGQDSGKLFF. CDR3 DNA: TGTGCCAGCAGCTGGGGGGGCCGACCGGGACAGGACTCTGGAAAACTGTTTTTT.

This chain links TRBV6-1 with TRBJ1-6, with D possibly TRBD1 on 6 matching bases. This CDR3 has 17 residues. Germline CDR1 and CDR2: MNHNS and SASEGT. Trimming stripped 0 bases from V and 1 base from J, with 10 bases between. The CDR3 region has the DNA TGTGCCAGCAGTGAAGCGGGCAGGGGATCCTATAATTCACCCCTCCACTTT. Amino acids: CASSEAGRGSYNSPLHF.

The chain recombines TRBV20-1 with TRBJ2-7; 10 bases line up with TRBD1. J was trimmed by 6 bases and V by 6 bases; bases with no gene match: 8. The CDR3 extends over 13 amino acids. Germline assignment: CDR1 DFQATT and CDR2 SNEGSKA (reference sequence). The CDR3 nucleotides read TGCAGTGCGCCCGGGACAGGGGTTTCCGAGCAGTACTTC. Amino acids: CSAPGTGVSEQYF.

This clonotype was counted a few times. The V gene is TRBV29-1, the J gene TRBJ1-4, with TRBD1 matching over 10 bases. Germline V lookup: CDR1 SQVTM, CDR2 ANQGSEA. Unmatched junction bases numbered 6, after V lost 6 bases and J lost 8 bases. The CDR3 length is 13 residues. The CDR3 spells CSVRQGAKEKLFF. The CDR3 DNA reads as TGCAGCGTCCGACAGGGGGCGAAAGAAAAACTGTTTTTT.

This clonotype has a handful of counts. The J gene is TRBJ1-5, the V gene TRBV6-1; no reliable D call. The length of the CDR3 is 14 residues. Germline CDR1 is MNHNS and CDR2 is SASEGT. The ends were cut back, 7 bases at V and 3 bases at J, with 13 bases in the middle. The CDR3 DNA reads as TGTGCCAGCACCTATGGGTCTTACAATCAGCCCCAGCATTTT. This codes for CASTYGSYNQPQHF.

V usage is TRBV7-9 and J usage is TRBJ2-7; D call uncertain. The CDR3 sequence is 14 residues long. Germline lookup yields CDR1 SEHNR and CDR2 FQNEAQ (reference sequence). The V gene lost 4 bases and the J gene lost 1 base, with 11 bases spanning the gap. The CDR3 DNA reads TGTGCCAGCAGCTCCAACGGTGGTTCCTACGAGCAGTACTTC. It specifies CASSSNGGSYEQYF.

This clonotype was picked up many times. The V gene is TRBV2, the J gene TRBJ1-4; D gene unclear. V lost 6 bases, J lost 5 bases, and 16 bases lay in between. Germline lookup yields CDR1 SNHLY and CDR2 FYNNEI. This CDR3 comprises 15 residues. The CDR3 reads CASSSTVRSNEKLFF. CDR3 sequence (DNA): TGTGCCAGCAGCTCCACAGTCCGCAGCAATGAAAAACTGTTTTTT.

The genes are TRBV5-1 and TRBJ2-7; 8 positions match TRBD1. CDR1 is SGHRS, CDR2 YFSETQ, per germline. V was clipped by 0 bases and J by 3 bases; unmatched bases: 2. This CDR3 is 14 amino acids long. CDR3 region: CASSLDRGDYEQYF. DNA for the CDR3: TGCGCCAGCAGCTTGGACAGGGGGGACTACGAGCAGTACTTC.

This clonotype came up many times. The chain uses TRBV7-3 and TRBJ2-5, with 7 positions matching TRBD1. The J segment lost 9 bases and the V segment lost 5 bases, leaving 12 bases of the junction unmatched. The CDR3 covers 14 residues. CDR1 is SGHTA and CDR2 is FQGTGA in the germline V gene. The CDR3 loop is CASSPTTGVSAQYF. The CDR3 DNA is TGTGCCAGCAGCCCTACTACAGGGGTATCGGCCCAGTACTTC.